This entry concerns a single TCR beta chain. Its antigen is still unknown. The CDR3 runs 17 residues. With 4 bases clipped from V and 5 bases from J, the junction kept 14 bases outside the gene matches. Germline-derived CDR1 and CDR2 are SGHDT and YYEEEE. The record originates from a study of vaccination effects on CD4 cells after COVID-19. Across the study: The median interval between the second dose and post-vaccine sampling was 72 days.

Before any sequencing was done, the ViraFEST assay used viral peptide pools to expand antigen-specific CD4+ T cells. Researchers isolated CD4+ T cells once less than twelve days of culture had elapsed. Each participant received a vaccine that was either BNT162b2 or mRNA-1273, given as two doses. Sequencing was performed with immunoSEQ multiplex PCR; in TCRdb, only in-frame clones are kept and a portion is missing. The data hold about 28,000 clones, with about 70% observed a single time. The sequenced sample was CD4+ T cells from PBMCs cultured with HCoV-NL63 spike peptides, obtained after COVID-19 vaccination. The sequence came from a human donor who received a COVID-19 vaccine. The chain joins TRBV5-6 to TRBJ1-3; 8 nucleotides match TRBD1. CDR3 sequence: CASSLGQEGVRRNTIYF. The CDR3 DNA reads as TGTGCCAGCAGCCTGGGACAGGAAGGGGTTAGAAGAAACACCATATATTTT.